Sequencing of this T cell receptor (beta chain) was carried out in a study of CD8 T cells in Susac syndrome. Overall study context: At blood draw, Susac syndrome patients were therapy-naive, on corticosteroids, or on intravenous immunoglobulin alone.

When the RNA was reverse transcribed, random hexamers were used with an input of roughly 0.5 to 1 ug. TCRdb ran MiXCR on the immunoSEQ multiplex PCR reads and lists one entry per CDR3 protein. The repertoire holds hundreds of thousands of distinct CDR3 sequences, with roughly 93% as singletons. V was cut by 5 bases and J by 3 bases, with 14 bases left in between. The CDR3 length is 14 residues. From germline, CDR1 is SGHDT and CDR2 YYEEEE. The TCR comes from a human donor with Susac syndrome. Input material: CD4+ T cells from PBMCs. The chain is built from TRBV5-6 and TRBJ1-1, with a tentative D call TRBD1 (5 bases). In DNA, the CDR3 is TGTGCCAGCAGTACGGAGGGGTCGGACACTGAAGCTTTCTTT. Its translation is CASSTEGSDTEAFF.